A single TCR beta chain is shown here with its context. There are a few counts of this clonotype. Its antigen has not been determined. One end of the junction does not line up with germline, which may come from a read error. The 39 donors, aged about 6 to 95 years, were systemically healthy Caucasian individuals from Russia. Each donor gave 8.5 to 10 milliliters of peripheral blood, collected into EDTA-treated Vacutainer tubes. PBMCs were isolated by Ficoll-Paque density-gradient centrifugation, with at least 6 million obtained per sample. Trizol reagent was used to extract total RNA from PBMCs, with at least 6 micrograms per sample. The percentages of naive CD45RAhigh/CD27high T cells were determined by flow cytometry on a PBMC aliquot from every donor. The library was generated by 5' RACE. The sequencing machine was an Illumina HiSeq 2500. A second PCR of about 7 to 12 cycles was performed with a sample-barcoded 5' primer and a J-beta primer mix. A template-switch 5' adaptor carrying 12 random nucleotides introduced a unique molecular identifier onto each TCR beta cDNA molecule. Each sample yielded at least 2.5 million CDR3-containing paired-end reads. First-strand cDNA synthesis was performed from all RNA using the Mint cDNA synthesis kit, with priming by a TRBC-specific oligonucleotide. Following uracil-DNA glycosylase treatment, all cDNA underwent a first 18-cycle PCR with the universal primers M1SS and BC2_uni_R. In the paper's pipeline: Normalization of each sample was performed by random selection of 1 million high-quality reads, each carrying a distinct molecular identifier. Instead of being binned into consensus sequences, reads with shared molecular identifiers were discarded. CDR3 identification, clonotype clustering and error correction used MiTCR with a Q25 quality threshold and the strictest error-elimination algorithm. Lower-bound total TCR beta diversity was estimated with a nonparametric unseen species model using Euler transformation. TCRdb's own reprocessing of the public reads used fastp at Q25 and MiXCR and kept productive beta chains. Every CDR3 protein is listed once, alongside the most common genes and DNA of its rows. TCRdb assigned the V and J calls; the authors' analysis was not used. In this sample the table shows 1,500,000 or so distinct CDR3 sequences, 45% to 70% of which occur a single time. The ten top clones hold 5.5% to 8% of the sample.

The germline V gene specifies SGHTA as CDR1 and FQGNSA as CDR2. The CDR3 holds 15 amino acids from the cysteine to the phenylalanine. Here the CDR3 DNA is all that survives: 45 bases in frame from base 1. The data derive from a study of blood T cells in healthy people across ages (dated by TCRdb to the mid-2010s). About the study as a whole: In model experiments, roughly one uniquely barcoded TCR beta cDNA molecule per two T cells was captured by template switching. The donors were split into four age groups: young (average about 16 years), middle-aged (about 40), aged (over 55) and long-lived (82). Donors of different ages were randomly distributed across sequencing lanes to avoid experimental bias. The study analyzed two additional independent replicas of 1 million unique cDNA reads from the same blood draw for two donors, one aged 18 to 30 and one aged 80 or older. The study measured age-related changes in TCR beta repertoire diversity using deep sequencing normalized with unique cDNA molecular identifiers.

Broad study findings and their caveats: Observed TCR beta diversity per million T cells fell roughly linearly with age, and a significant reduction was already apparent by age roughly 40. Observed TCR beta diversity correlated strongly with the percentage of naive T cells measured by flow cytometry. Because profiling used bulk unsorted PBMCs, naive and antigen-experienced compartments could not be compared conclusively. Because the CMV infection status of the donors was unknown, age-related changes in expanded clonotypes may potentially have been confounded. The long-lived group showed more naive CD4+ T cells, fewer expanded clones and increased TCR diversity than the aged group, suggesting age selection. Estimates of total diversity from one million sequenced T cells were regarded as lower bounds and underestimates.

The rearrangement joined TRBV7-2 to TRBJ2-3, with 8 bases matching TRBD1. The source material was blood. This TCR derives from a man younger than 35 in good health. At the DNA level, the sequence is TGCGCCAGCAGCAAAGGACAGGGTGGGACAGATACGCAGTATTTT. This encodes CASSKGQGGTDTQYF.